One sample yielded the 7 T cell receptor beta chains listed below, sequenced in a study of early T cells in non-severe SARS-CoV-2 infection. TCRdb recomputed calls from the 5' RACE reads with MiXCR, one row per CDR3 protein. This repertoire shows about 56,000 distinct CDR3 sequences, about 10% found once; its top ten account for 6.5%. Sequencing was carried out using whole blood. The source is an adult who was a healthcare worker with PCR-confirmed SARS-CoV-2 infection or an uninfected control (not recorded which).

This clonotype was observed a few times. The chain joins TRBV30 to TRBJ2-1, with D hard to call. The CDR3 is made up of 12 amino acids. V was clipped by 3 bases and J by 10 bases, with 13 bases between them. Per the germline V gene, CDR1 is GTSNPN and CDR2 is SVGIG (reference sequence). CDR3: CAWRDFLPEQFF. For the CDR3, the DNA is TGTGCCTGGAGGGATTTTCTCCCGGAGCAGTTCTTC.

The chain couples TRBV10-3 to TRBJ2-7; TRBD1 aligns across 9 bases. Germline CDR1 ENHRY, CDR2 SYGVKD. The CDR3 spans 15 residues. Trimming at V came to 7 bases and at J to 1 base, leaving 8 bases not matched to a gene. CDR3 protein: CAITGGQGTSYEQYF. The CDR3 region has the DNA TGTGCCATCACCGGCGGACAGGGGACATCCTACGAGCAGTACTTC.

The V and J genes are TRBV11-1 and TRBJ2-1, with 13 bases lining up with TRBD2. This CDR3 spans 15 amino acids. The V and J ends lost 5 bases and 7 bases, in that order; junction bases with no gene match: 5. CDR1 is SGHAT and CDR2 is FQDESV in the germline V gene (reference sequence). CDR3 sequence reads: CASSPGLAGLNEQFF. The CDR3 nucleotides read TGTGCCAGCAGCCCGGGACTAGCGGGATTAAATGAGCAGTTCTTC.

This clonotype was detected many times. The J gene is TRBJ1-3, the V gene TRBV7-3, with TRBD1 identical over 9 bases. The germline gives CDR1 SGHTA, CDR2 FQGTGA. The CDR3 spans 15 residues. V was clipped by 5 bases and J by 0 bases; unmatched bases: 2. CDR3 DNA: TGTGCCAGCAGCCAGGGACAGGGCTCTGGAAACACCATATATTTT. Encoded protein: CASSQGQGSGNTIYF.

Within the sample, this clonotype is medium-sized. This rearrangement joins TRBV7-6 to TRBJ2-7; D may be TRBD1 or TRBD2 (5 bases each). V was clipped by 5 bases and J by 5 bases, with 13 bases between them. This CDR3 is 13 amino acids long. Germline V CDR1 and CDR2: SGHVS, FNYEAQ. CDR3 in DNA: TGTGCCAGCAGCCCAGGGACGATGCACGAGCAGTACTTC. This codes for CASSPGTMHEQYF.

Remarks on this clonotype: One end of the junction is discordant with germline, which a read error may explain. V is TRBV20-1 and J is TRBJ2-2, with TRBD2 matching over 14 bases. CDR1 is DFQATT, CDR2 SNEGSKA, per germline (reference sequence). This CDR3 is 17 amino acids long. CDR3 sequence reads: CSVLSQGLAGVAGEPFF. As DNA, the CDR3 is TGCAGTGTGTTATCCCAGGGACTAGCGGGAGTGGCCGGGGAGCCGTTTTTT.

This clonotype was observed many times. CDR3 bases: TGTGCCAGCAGGGGTACCGGGAGTGGGTACGAGCAGTACTTC. Residues: CASRGTGSGYEQYF. This rearrangement joins TRBV12-3 or TRBV12-4 to TRBJ2-7; the D gene is possibly TRBD2 (6 bases). There are 14 residues in the CDR3. V dropped 6 bases and J dropped 4 bases, with 16 bases sitting between them.